Given below is one T cell receptor beta chain in context. Its target is unknown. The data derive from a study of memory CD4+ T cells and cytomegalovirus serostatus. The study, taken as a whole, reports: A US-trained random forest predicted CMV serostatus with median AUC around 0.9.

This CDR3 has 16 residues. Trimming at V came to 1 base and at J to 4 bases, leaving 8 bases not matched to a gene. CDR1 SGHTA and CDR2 FQGNSA come from the germline V gene. Profiled with immunoSEQ multiplex PCR; TCRdb holds only in-frame clones, not every one. The data contain about 58,000 clones, less than 85% of them seen just once; the ten biggest clones take up under 0.5%. The sort gate was single viable CD3+CD4+CD8-CD45RO+ cells for memory CD4+ T cells. Serum IgG to CMV pp150, pp28, p38 and p52 defined serostatus. The sample consisted of memory CD4+ T cells from blood. This TCR derives from an adult in good health and CMV-seronegative. Some clones in this sample may be carry-over from other donors' samples. This sequence joins TRBV7-2 and TRBJ2-7; 9 nucleotides match TRBD2. The CDR3 sequence is CASSLGGAGGKYEQYF. The CDR3 coding sequence is TGTGCCAGCAGCTTAGGAGGGGCGGGAGGGAAATACGAGCAGTACTTC.